These 32 T cell receptor beta chains were sequenced from one sample in a study of beta chain features in type 1 diabetes. Study-level points and caveats: Type 1 diabetes patients had moderately but significantly shorter TCRB CDR3s in all four CD4+ subsets.

What was sequenced were expressed TCRB transcripts, since all of the isolated RNA had been reverse transcribed. The method was immunoSEQ multiplex PCR; TCRdb's version includes in-frame clones alone and lacks a portion of them. The top ten hold 0.035% to 0.045% of the sample, which has about 660,000 clones, roughly 13% seen once. For these receptors, no antigen is known. Source material: naive CD4+ T cells from blood. These TCRs come from a man younger than 35 with type 1 diabetes.

The chain combines TRBV4-2 with TRBJ1-1, with TRBD1 as a possible D gene (6 bases). This CDR3 is built from 14 residues. Looked up from germline, CDR1 is LGHNA and CDR2 is YNFKEQ. V gave up 6 bases and J gave up 3 bases, with 14 bases separating them. CDR3 residues: CASRWNRVDTEAFF. DNA of the CDR3: TGTGCCAGCAGATGGAACAGGGTGGACACTGAAGCTTTCTTT.

The chain combines TRBV19 with TRBJ2-7, with TRBD2 identical over 9 bases. Germline CDR1 is LNHDA and CDR2 is SQIVND (reference sequence). J gave up 2 bases and V 2 bases, and 7 bases lay outside the gene matches. The CDR3 covers 16 residues. Here the CDR3 DNA reads TGTGCCAGTAGTATACCCCCAGCGGGAGGTACCTACGAGCAGTACTTC. Its translation is CASSIPPAGGTYEQYF.

The gene calls are TRBV18 and TRBJ2-5; D is uncertain. The CDR3 totals 13 residues. CDR1 KGHSH and CDR2 LQKENI come from the germline V gene. V lost 0 bases and J 7 bases, leaving 9 bases between the germline ends. The DNA of the CDR3 is TGTGCCAGCTCACCACCGACGGTCCGGACCCAGTACTTC. Translation gives CASSPPTVRTQYF.

The rearrangement uses TRBV2 and TRBJ2-3, with a tentative D call TRBD2 (6 bases). The CDR3 contains 15 residues. With 6 bases removed from V and 2 bases from J, the gap between germline ends came to 15 bases. The germline V gene encodes CDR1 SNHLY and CDR2 FYNNEI. CDR3 in DNA: TGTGCCAGCAGGCCGTGGGGCGGGGCCACAGATACGCAGTATTTT. Amino acids: CASRPWGGATDTQYF.

This clone occurred a few times. Here the CDR3 reads CASSASVGLAPYEQYF. CDR3 sequence (DNA): TGCGCCAGCAGCGCATCCGTGGGACTAGCGCCGTACGAGCAGTACTTC. The chain carries TRBV5-1 and TRBJ2-7; 10 bases line up with TRBD2. CDR3 length: 16 residues. Germline lookup yields CDR1 SGHRS and CDR2 YFSETQ. J gave up 4 bases and V 4 bases, and 11 bases lay outside the gene matches.

This clone showed up just a few times. The genes are TRBV28 and TRBJ2-7; no firm D call. The CDR3 covers 15 residues. CDR1 MDHEN and CDR2 SYDVKM come from the germline V gene. Trimming pared 3 bases from V and 0 bases from J, leaving 12 bases between. The CDR3 nucleotides are TGTGCCAGCAGTTTGATATTAGTGAGCTCCTACGAGCAGTACTTC. Translated, it gives CASSLILVSSYEQYF.

The J gene is TRBJ2-7, the V gene TRBV19; D is possibly TRBD2 (6 bases). Germline values: CDR1 LNHDA, CDR2 SQIVND (reference sequence). The length of the CDR3 is 12 residues. V was pared by 9 bases and J by 5 bases, with 14 bases between. DNA for the CDR3: TGTGCCAGGGGGACTCAGGGCCACGAGCAGTACTTC. As protein: CARGTQGHEQYF. The full variable domain, completed using reference TRBV19 and TRBJ2-7, is DGGITQSPKYLFRKEGQNVTLSCEQNLNHDAMYWYRQDPGQGLRLIYYSQIVNDFQKGDIAEGYSVSREKKESFPLTVTSAQKNPTAFYLCARGTQGHEQYFGPGTRLTVT.

The sample holds a few counts of this clone. The chain employs TRBV29-1 and TRBJ1-2; no clear D. The CDR3 covers 12 residues. The germline V gene encodes CDR1 SQVTM and CDR2 ANQGSEA. With 6 bases removed from V and 4 bases from J, the gap between germline ends came to 12 bases. The DNA for the CDR3 is TGCAGCGTCAACCCTCGGAGCTATGGCTACACCTTC. As protein: CSVNPRSYGYTF.

The rearrangement links TRBV4-3 to TRBJ2-5; 12 bases fit TRBD2. The CDR3 is made up of 15 amino acids. V was pared by 4 bases and J by 3 bases, with 3 bases of the junction left unmatched. The V gene's germline CDR1 is LGHNA and CDR2 YSLEER. DNA of the CDR3: TGCGCCAGCAGCCTGAGACTAGCGGGGGAAGAGACCCAGTACTTC. Its protein product is CASSLRLAGEETQYF.

This clone has only a few counts. The sample has other DNA sequences that encode this CDR3 too. This chain connects TRBV29-1 to TRBJ1-1; D not certain. Trimming pared 4 bases from V and 5 bases from J, leaving 5 bases between. Germline lookup yields CDR1 SQVTM and CDR2 ANQGSEA. CDR3 size: 10 residues. This CDR3 reads CSVGGTEAFF. The CDR3 DNA reads as TGCAGCGTTGGGGGTACTGAAGCTTTCTTT. The variable domain in full, with the rest retrieved from reference TRBV29-1 and TRBJ1-1, is SAVISQKPSRDICQRGTSLTIQCQVDSQVTMMFWYRQQPGQSLTLIATANQGSEATYESGFVIDKFPISRPNLTFSTLTVSNMSPEDSSIYLCSVGGTEAFFGQGTRLTVV.

This clone was seen a handful of times. The chain joins TRBV15 to TRBJ2-1; 8 positions agree with TRBD2. Per the germline V gene, CDR1 is LNHNV and CDR2 is YYDKDF (reference sequence). The CDR3 has 16 amino acids. The ends lost 2 bases at V and 7 bases at J; junction bases unmatched: 10. CDR3 DNA: TGTGCCACCAGCAGACCCCCCGGGGGGGGGCGGAATGAGCAGTTCTTC. Protein product: CATSRPPGGGRNEQFF.

V and J are TRBV30 and TRBJ2-7, with 7 bases identical to TRBD1. Germline values: CDR1 GTSNPN, CDR2 SVGIG (reference sequence). This CDR3 region has 13 residues. V lost 3 bases to trimming and J lost 2 bases; unmatched junction nucleotides: 4. The CDR3 loop reads CAWSSQGAYEQYF. The CDR3 coding sequence is TGTGCCTGGAGCTCCCAGGGGGCCTACGAGCAGTACTTC.

This clone appeared a few times. V is TRBV5-1 and J is TRBJ2-7; 7 nucleotides align to TRBD1. Germline CDR1 SGHRS, CDR2 YFSETQ. The CDR3 contains 16 residues. J gave up 2 bases and V 3 bases, and 11 bases lay outside the gene matches. CDR3 nucleotides: TGCGCCAGCAGCTCGACCGGGACAGCTAATACCTACGAGCAGTACTTC. Its protein is CASSSTGTANTYEQYF.

In this sample, this clone turned up a few times. V usage is TRBV10-3 and J usage is TRBJ2-1, with D uncertain. Germline-derived CDR1 and CDR2 are ENHRY and SYGVKD. Trimming shortened V by 7 bases and J by 4 bases, and 11 bases separated the two germline ends. The CDR3 runs 13 residues. The CDR3 region is CAIMANQYNEQFF. The CDR3 coding sequence is TGTGCCATCATGGCTAATCAGTACAATGAGCAGTTCTTC.

With regard to this clone: One end of the junction fails to match germline, which may point to a read error. The chain employs TRBV7-7 and TRBJ2-5, with D perhaps matching TRBD2 (7 bases). CDR1 is SSHAT and CDR2 is FNYEAQ in the germline V gene (reference sequence). This CDR3 region has 15 residues. The CDR3 loop reads CASSLMAGAQETQYF. The CDR3 nucleotides are TGTGCTAGCAGCTTAATGGCGGGGGCACAAGAGACCCAGTACTTC.

The rearrangement joins TRBV4-3 to TRBJ2-3; 8 nucleotides agree with TRBD1. CDR3 length: 14 amino acids. Germline CDR1 and CDR2: LGHNA and YSLEER. Trimming removed 0 bases from V and 6 bases from J; junction bases left unmatched: 2. The DNA for the CDR3 is TGCGCCAGCAGCCAAGAAGGGACAGGCGATACGCAGTATTTT. It is translated as CASSQEGTGDTQYF.

This clone was seen a handful of times. This chain uses TRBV5-1 with TRBJ1-2; D is perhaps TRBD1 (6 bases). Trimming took 4 bases from V and 2 from J, leaving 9 bases between them. CDR1 is SGHRS, CDR2 YFSETQ, per germline. There are 13 residues in the CDR3. CDR3 nucleotide sequence: TGCGCCAGCAGCACTGACAGGAACTATGGCTACACCTTC. Amino acids: CASSTDRNYGYTF.

J is TRBJ2-7 and V is TRBV30, with D possibly being TRBD1 or TRBD2 (5 bases each). Looked up from germline, CDR1 is GTSNPN and CDR2 is SVGIG (reference sequence). The CDR3 spans 15 residues. The ends were cut back, 3 bases at V and 6 bases at J, with 21 bases in the middle. This CDR3 is CAWSAGWGNIGEQYF. The CDR3 nucleotides read TGTGCCTGGAGCGCCGGATGGGGGAACATAGGCGAGCAGTACTTC.

The chain is built from TRBV13 and TRBJ2-3; 10 bases are shared with TRBD2. The CDR3 totals 17 residues. Germline V lookup: CDR1 PRHDT, CDR2 FYEKMQ (reference sequence). With V trimmed by 8 bases and J by 4 bases, 15 bases remained unmatched. The DNA for the CDR3 is TGTGCCAGCTCCAGGGCTAGCGGGGGCCCCGGCGCAGATACGCAGTATTTT. It is translated as CASSRASGGPGADTQYF.

In this sample, this clone turned up a few times. V gene TRBV7-9 combines with J gene TRBJ2-7, with 9 nucleotides matching TRBD2. The CDR3 is 15 amino acids. J gave up 2 bases and V 3 bases, and 5 bases lay outside the gene matches. The germline gives CDR1 SEHNR, CDR2 FQNEAQ (reference sequence). CDR3 nucleotide sequence: TGTGCCAGCAGCTTTACCGCGGGAGGGCCCTACGAGCAGTACTTC. Translated: CASSFTAGGPYEQYF.

A few counts support this clone. The CDR3 protein is CASSSPASGESLYEQYF. The CDR3 DNA reads TGTGCCAGCAGTTCCCCGGCTAGCGGGGAAAGTTTGTACGAGCAGTACTTC. This rearrangement joins TRBV28 to TRBJ2-7; 9 nucleotides line up with TRBD2. The CDR3 totals 17 residues. J gave up 4 bases and V 4 bases, and 14 bases lay outside the gene matches. Germline V CDR1 and CDR2: MDHEN, SYDVKM.

This clone was seen a few times. The chain combines TRBV7-9 with TRBJ1-3; TRBD1 agrees at 7 bases. The CDR3 sequence is 17 residues long. Trimming took 2 bases from V and 0 from J; bases not matched to a gene: 7. Germline V gene data show CDR1 as SEHNR and CDR2 as FQNEAQ (reference sequence). The CDR3 bases are TGTGCCAGCAGCTTACTGGGACAGTCGAACTCTGGAAACACCATATATTTT. This encodes CASSLLGQSNSGNTIYF. Variable domain in full (rest from reference TRBV7-9 and TRBJ1-3): DTGVSQNPRHKITKRGQNVTFRCDPISEHNRLYWYRQTLGQGPEFLTYFQNEAQLEKSRLLSDRFSAERPKGSFSTLEIQRTEQGDSAMYLCASSLLGQSNSGNTIYFGEGSWLTVV.

CDR3 amino acids: CASTSQGGAEAFF. CDR3 bases: TGTGCCAGCACCTCCCAGGGAGGAGCTGAAGCTTTCTTT. The chain carries TRBV6-6 and TRBJ1-1; tentatively, D is TRBD1 (5 bases). CDR1 MNHNY and CDR2 SVGAGI come from the germline V gene (reference sequence). V was clipped by 7 bases and J by 6 bases, with 15 bases between them. This CDR3 has 13 residues.

The sample holds a few counts of this clone. The chain uses TRBV13 and TRBJ2-2; 12 bases are shared with TRBD2. In germline, CDR1 is PRHDT, CDR2 FYEKMQ (reference sequence). There are 16 residues in the CDR3. V lost 7 bases, J lost 4 bases, and 7 bases stayed unmatched. The CDR3, as DNA: TGTGCCAGCACCATGACTAGCGGGAGACCCACCGGGGAGCTGTTTTTT. It is translated as CASTMTSGRPTGELFF.

This clone was seen a handful of times. This sequence joins TRBV7-9 and TRBJ1-6, with 8 bases lining up with TRBD1. V shed 8 bases, J shed 9 bases, and the junction held 9 bases outside the gene matches. There are 14 residues in the CDR3. In germline, CDR1 is SEHNR, CDR2 FQNEAQ (reference sequence). The DNA for the CDR3 is TGTGCCAGCTCGGAGCAGGGGGCAAGTTCACCCCTCCACTTT. Protein product: CASSEQGASSPLHF.

This clone was detected a few times. This rearrangement joins TRBV6-5 to TRBJ2-1; the D gene is possibly TRBD2 (6 bases). CDR1 is MNHEY, CDR2 SVGAGI, per germline. This CDR3 has 16 residues. V lost 0 bases and J 0 bases, leaving 9 bases between the germline ends. CDR3 region: CASSYSASVSYNEQFF. The CDR3 DNA reads TGTGCCAGCAGTTACTCTGCTAGCGTCTCCTACAATGAGCAGTTCTTC.

The chain joins TRBV6-5 to TRBJ1-2, with unresolved D. V lost 0 bases and J lost 1, with 9 bases in between. From germline, CDR1 is MNHEY and CDR2 SVGAGI. The CDR3 spans 15 residues. Here the CDR3 reads CASSYSFPLNYGYTF. The DNA of the CDR3 is TGTGCCAGCAGTTACTCGTTTCCGCTTAACTATGGCTACACCTTC.

The chain employs TRBV28 and TRBJ2-3, with D possibly matching TRBD1 (6 bases). Germline V CDR1 and CDR2: MDHEN, SYDVKM. The CDR3 has 17 amino acids. Trimming left V 5 bases short and J 0 bases short, with 18 bases between. The CDR3 region has the DNA TGTGCCAGCAGTCCTACATGGACAGACACTAGCACAGATACGCAGTATTTT. Its translation is CASSPTWTDTSTDTQYF.

This clone showed up just a few times. The chain uses TRBV30 and TRBJ1-2, with 9 bases aligning to TRBD1. The CDR3 has 14 amino acids. J lost 1 base, V lost 4 bases, and 4 bases had no gene match. The V gene's germline CDR1 is GTSNPN and CDR2 SVGIG (reference sequence). Here the CDR3 reads CAWTGTGHNYGYTF. In DNA, the CDR3 is TGTGCCTGGACCGGGACAGGGCATAACTATGGCTACACCTTC.

This clone was detected a few times. This chain uses TRBV18 with TRBJ2-1; D ambiguous. The CDR3 length is 16 residues. CDR1 KGHSH and CDR2 LQKENI come from the germline V gene. V shed 1 base and J shed 5 bases, with 15 bases lying between them. CDR3 amino acids: CASSPQGITGNNEQFF. Written as DNA, the CDR3 is TGTGCCAGCTCACCACAAGGTATCACTGGGAACAATGAGCAGTTCTTC. Filled out from reference TRBV18 and TRBJ2-1, the complete variable domain reads NAGVMQNPRHLVRRRGQEARLRCSPMKGHSHVYWYRQLPEEGLKFMVYLQKENIIDESGMPKERFSAEFPKEGPSILRIQQVVRGDSAAYFCASSPQGITGNNEQFFGPGTRLTVL.

The rearrangement uses TRBV7-2 and TRBJ1-3; no clear D gene. Germline V gene lookup returns CDR1 SGHTA and CDR2 FQGNSA. V dropped 5 bases and J dropped 2 bases, with 10 bases sitting between them. This CDR3 region has 14 residues. The CDR3 sequence is CASSLTAPGNTIYF. The CDR3 DNA reads as TGTGCCAGCAGCCTCACCGCCCCTGGAAACACCATATATTTT.

About this clone itself: Other DNA sequences in the same sample also yield this CDR3. The rearrangement uses TRBV27 and TRBJ2-5; D gene ambiguous. The CDR3 runs 12 residues. V shed 0 bases and J shed 5 bases, with 4 bases lying between them. In germline, CDR1 is MNHEY, CDR2 SMNVEV (reference sequence). The DNA of the CDR3 is TGTGCCAGCAGTTTATCCGGGGAGACCCAGTACTTC. Protein: CASSLSGETQYF.